The 20 T cell receptor beta chains given below trace back to one sample, sequenced in a study of blood T cell repertoires in COVID-19. The repertoire was sequenced with immunoSEQ multiplex PCR; TCRdb's copy has only in-frame clones and lacks some. This table holds around 46,000 clones, approximately 80% found once. Sequencing was carried out using peripheral blood. The receptor set was obtained from a man in his forties with acute or convalescent COVID-19.

This clone appeared a few times. J is TRBJ2-2 and V is TRBV21-1; the D call TRBD1 from the table was never checked on the DNA. TRBV21-1 is a recognized pseudogene. The CDR3 loop spans 16 amino acids. In DNA, the CDR3 is TGTGCCAGCAGAGACAGGGAAGGATGGTTTCCCGGGGAGCTGTTTTTT. Translation: CASRDREGWFPGELFF.

The chain links TRBV29-1 to TRBJ1-3, with 7 nucleotides matching TRBD1. V shed 4 bases, J shed 0 bases, and the junction held 3 bases outside the gene matches. From germline, CDR1 is SQVTM and CDR2 ANQGSEA. This CDR3 spans 14 amino acids. CDR3 nucleotides: TGCAGCGTTGGCGACAGGGACTCTGGAAACACCATATATTTT. Translation: CSVGDRDSGNTIYF.

The chain joins TRBV4-1 to TRBJ1-6; weak D call: TRBD1 (5 bases). CDR1 and CDR2 (germline): MGHRA, YSYEKL. The CDR3 is made up of 20 amino acids. V was cut by 4 bases and J by 1 base, with 23 bases left in between. The CDR3 loop is CASSRGALSGERSYNSPLHF. Here the CDR3 DNA reads TGCGCCAGCAGCCGAGGAGCTCTCTCGGGGGAGAGATCCTATAATTCACCCCTCCACTTT.

This chain uses TRBV29-1 with TRBJ2-3; D might be TRBD1 (6 bases). Trimming removed 6 bases at V and 3 bases at J, with 10 bases between. Germline V gene data show CDR1 as SQVTM and CDR2 as ANQGSEA. The CDR3 covers 12 residues. The CDR3 DNA reads as TGCAGCGTGCTAACAGGGACAGATACGCAGTATTTT. Encoded protein: CSVLTGTDTQYF.

This clone was recorded a few times. The chain combines TRBV7-2 with TRBJ1-6; possibly TRBD1 for D (5 bases). The CDR3 contains 14 residues. Germline loops: CDR1 SGHTA, CDR2 FQGNSA. Trimming cost V 5 bases and J 3 bases, with 8 bases left between them. The CDR3 is CASSLRVYNSPLHF. CDR3 coding DNA: TGTGCCAGCAGCCTCAGGGTCTATAATTCACCCCTCCACTTT.

The sample holds a few counts of this clone. The rearrangement uses TRBV10-1 and TRBJ2-7; 8 bases line up with TRBD1. Losses at the gene ends were 5 bases for V and 3 bases for J; bases not matched to a gene: 3. The CDR3 is 13 residues long. In germline, CDR1 is WNHNN, CDR2 SYGVQD (reference sequence). CDR3 protein: CASSWDRNYEQYF. Here the CDR3 DNA reads TGCGCCAGCAGTTGGGACAGGAACTACGAGCAGTACTTC.

The genes are TRBV24-1 and TRBJ1-2; no clear D. Germline CDR1 reads KGHDR; CDR2 reads SFDVKD. CDR3 size: 14 residues. The germline V and J ends were trimmed by 0 bases and 2 bases, with 6 bases remaining between them. In DNA, the CDR3 is TGTGCCACCAGTGATTTGCGTCAGAACTATGGCTACACCTTC. This codes for CATSDLRQNYGYTF.

The chain recombines TRBV5-1 with TRBJ2-6; D not resolved. Germline lookup yields CDR1 SGHRS and CDR2 YFSETQ. Trimming removed 0 bases at V and 1 base at J, with 8 bases between. The CDR3 totals 16 residues. The CDR3 nucleotides are TGCGCCAGCAGCTTGGGAGGAGAATCTGGGGCCAACGTCCTGACTTTC. It codes for CASSLGGESGANVLTF.

V is TRBV5-6 and J is TRBJ1-1, with D hard to call. The CDR3 contains 15 residues. Deletions cut 0 bases from V and 8 bases from J, with 17 bases between. Germline lookup yields CDR1 SGHDT and CDR2 YYEEEE. The CDR3 is CASSLASLLAREAFF. CDR3 bases: TGTGCCAGCAGCTTGGCCTCCCTACTTGCCAGGGAAGCTTTCTTT.

The V call is TRBV2, the J call TRBJ2-5, with D perhaps matching TRBD2 (5 bases). The V gene lost 6 bases and the J gene lost 0 bases, with 14 bases spanning the gap. Germline values: CDR1 SNHLY, CDR2 FYNNEI. The CDR3 is made up of 15 amino acids. CDR3 sequence reads: CASSAERTNQETQYF. Here the CDR3 DNA reads TGTGCCAGCAGCGCAGAGCGGACCAACCAAGAGACCCAGTACTTC.

The chain has TRBV5-1 and TRBJ2-1; 10 bases are shared with TRBD2. V lost 1 base to trimming and J lost 7 bases; unmatched junction nucleotides: 5. CDR1 and CDR2 (germline): SGHRS, YFSETQ. CDR3 length: 15 amino acids. In DNA form, the CDR3 reads TGCGCCAGCAGCTTGAGGGTAGCGGGGGGTAATGAGCAGTTCTTC. It translates to CASSLRVAGGNEQFF. The whole variable domain, remainder taken from reference TRBV5-1 and TRBJ2-1, is KAGVTQTPRYLIKTRGQQVTLSCSPISGHRSVSWYQQTPGQGLQFLFEYFSETQRNKGNFPGRFSGRQFSNSRSEMNVSTLELGDSALYLCASSLRVAGGNEQFFGPGTRLTVL.

This clone has a single count. This sequence joins TRBV3-1 (or the pseudogene TRBV3-2) and TRBJ1-2, with a possible D match to TRBD1 (6 bases). Germline V gene lookup returns CDR1 LGHDT and CDR2 YNNKEL (reference sequence). The V gene lost 0 bases and the J gene lost 12 bases, with 17 bases spanning the gap. The CDR3 runs to 14 residues. The CDR3 nucleotides read TGTGCCAGCAGCCAAGATATAACAGGGTGGTTTCACACCTTC. It translates to CASSQDITGWFHTF.

V and J are TRBV18 and TRBJ2-2, with 7 bases fitting TRBD1. The CDR3 contains 17 residues. J gave up 1 base and V 3 bases, and 8 bases lay outside the gene matches. CDR1 is KGHSH, CDR2 LQKENI, per germline. CDR3 DNA sequence: TGTGCCAGCTCACCTACCCCCCAGGGGGTGAACACCGGGGAGCTGTTTTTT. Translated, it gives CASSPTPQGVNTGELFF.

This clone was counted a few times. The chain has TRBV28 and TRBJ2-2; D might be TRBD1 (6 bases). The germline CDR1 and CDR2 sequences are MDHEN and SYDVKM. The CDR3 contains 15 residues. Trimming left V 5 bases short and J 3 bases short, with 13 bases between. CDR3 nucleotides: TGTGCCAGCAGTGTACAGGGTGCAGACACCGGGGAGCTGTTTTTT. It codes for CASSVQGADTGELFF.

The chain carries TRBV28 and TRBJ1-1; D ambiguous. This CDR3 has 12 amino acids. Germline lookup yields CDR1 MDHEN and CDR2 SYDVKM. V gave up 4 bases and J gave up 11 bases, with 14 bases separating them. This CDR3 reads CASSSLSQMAFF. Written as DNA, the CDR3 is TGTGCCAGCAGTTCCCTGTCACAGATGGCTTTCTTT.

The rearrangement joins TRBV29-1 to TRBJ2-1, with TRBD1 as a possible D gene (6 bases). CDR1 and CDR2 (germline): SQVTM, ANQGSEA. V was cut by 7 bases and J by 5 bases, with 18 bases left in between. The CDR3 is 14 residues long. The CDR3 DNA reads TGCAGCGCTTCGGGACACCCTACCCACAATGAGCAGTTCTTC. Protein: CSASGHPTHNEQFF.

This clone has just a few counts. The rearrangement links TRBV5-5 to TRBJ2-5, with TRBD2 matching over 9 bases. The germline V gene has CDR1 SGHKS and CDR2 YYEKEE (reference sequence). J lost 4 bases, V lost 0 bases, and 16 bases had no gene match. The CDR3 is 19 residues long. The CDR3 reads CASSLEYRAGGSRVETQYF. CDR3 bases: TGTGCCAGCAGCTTGGAATATCGAGCGGGGGGCTCGAGGGTAGAGACCCAGTACTTC.

The chain is built from TRBV5-1 and TRBJ2-7; a weak D match, TRBD2 (5 bases). The CDR3 sequence is 15 residues long. V lost 4 bases, J lost 6 bases, and 20 bases lay in between. The germline V gene has CDR1 SGHRS and CDR2 YFSETQ. The CDR3 loop reads CASSLGLPSRVEQYF. CDR3 DNA sequence: TGCGCCAGCAGCCTCGGACTCCCCTCGAGGGTCGAGCAGTACTTC. Full variable domain (remainder filled in from reference TRBV5-1 and TRBJ2-7): KAGVTQTPRYLIKTRGQQVTLSCSPISGHRSVSWYQQTPGQGLQFLFEYFSETQRNKGNFPGRFSGRQFSNSRSEMNVSTLELGDSALYLCASSLGLPSRVEQYFGPGTRLTVT.

V and J are TRBV6-8 and TRBJ1-3, with D possibly being TRBD1 (6 bases). Germline V gene lookup returns CDR1 MNHGY and CDR2 SAAAGT. V was shortened by 8 bases and J by 0 bases, with 17 bases between the two germline ends. CDR3 length equals 16 residues. In DNA form, the CDR3 reads TGTGCCAGCTACTGGACAGAACCTGACTCTGGAAACACCATATATTTT. Its translation: CASYWTEPDSGNTIYF.

The chain carries TRBV7-5 and TRBJ2-1; the D call TRBD2 from the table was never checked on the DNA. TRBV7-5 is classified as a pseudogene. This CDR3 comprises 15 residues. CDR3 region: CVRSRLAGGRGEQFF. The CDR3 nucleotides read TGTGTCAGAAGCAGACTAGCGGGGGGGCGAGGTGAGCAGTTCTTC.